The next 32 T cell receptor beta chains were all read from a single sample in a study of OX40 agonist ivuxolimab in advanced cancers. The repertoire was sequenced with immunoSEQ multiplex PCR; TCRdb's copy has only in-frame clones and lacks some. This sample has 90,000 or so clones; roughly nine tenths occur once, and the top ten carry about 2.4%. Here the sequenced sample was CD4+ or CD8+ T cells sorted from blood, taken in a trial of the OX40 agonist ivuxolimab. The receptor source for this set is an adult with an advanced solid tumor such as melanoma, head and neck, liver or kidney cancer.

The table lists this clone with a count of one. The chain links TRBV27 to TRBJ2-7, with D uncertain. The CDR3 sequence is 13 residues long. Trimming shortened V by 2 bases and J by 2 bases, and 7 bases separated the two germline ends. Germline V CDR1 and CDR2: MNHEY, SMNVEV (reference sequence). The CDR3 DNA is TGTGCCAGCAGTTTAACACGCGCCTACGAGCAGTACTTC. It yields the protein CASSLTRAYEQYF.

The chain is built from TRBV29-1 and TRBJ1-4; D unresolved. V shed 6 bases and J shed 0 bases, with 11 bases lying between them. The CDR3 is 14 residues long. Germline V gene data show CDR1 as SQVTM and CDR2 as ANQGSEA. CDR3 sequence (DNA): TGCAGCGTAGCTGACGGCGCAACTAATGAAAAACTGTTTTTT. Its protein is CSVADGATNEKLFF.

CDR3 sequence reads: CASSQKSGSFNEQFF. Written as DNA, the CDR3 is TGTGCCAGCAGCCAGAAGAGCGGGAGTTTCAATGAGCAGTTCTTC. This rearrangement joins TRBV7-2 to TRBJ2-1; 8 bases map to TRBD2. V lost 5 bases and J lost 6; bases outside the gene matches: 9. The V gene's germline CDR1 is SGHTA and CDR2 FQGNSA. The CDR3 consists of 15 residues.

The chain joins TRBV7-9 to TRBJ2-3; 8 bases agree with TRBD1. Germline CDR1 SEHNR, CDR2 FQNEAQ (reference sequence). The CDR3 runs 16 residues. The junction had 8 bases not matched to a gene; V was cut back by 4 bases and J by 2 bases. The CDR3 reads CASSSIGDRYTDTQYF. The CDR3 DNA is TGTGCCAGCAGCTCCATTGGGGACAGGTACACAGATACGCAGTATTTT.

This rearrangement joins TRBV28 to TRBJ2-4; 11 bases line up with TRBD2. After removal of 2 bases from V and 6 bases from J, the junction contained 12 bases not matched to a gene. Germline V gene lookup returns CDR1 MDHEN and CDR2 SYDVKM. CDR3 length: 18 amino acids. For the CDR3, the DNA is TGTGCCAGCAGTTTACCTCGGATAGCGGGAGGGGGACGAAACATTCAGTACTTC. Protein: CASSLPRIAGGGRNIQYF.

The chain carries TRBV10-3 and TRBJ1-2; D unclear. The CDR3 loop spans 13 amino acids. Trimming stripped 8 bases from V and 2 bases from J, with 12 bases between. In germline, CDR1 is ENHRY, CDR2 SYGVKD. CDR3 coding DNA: TGTGCCATCGTTCCAGAGCCCAACTATGGCTACACCTTC. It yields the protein CAIVPEPNYGYTF.

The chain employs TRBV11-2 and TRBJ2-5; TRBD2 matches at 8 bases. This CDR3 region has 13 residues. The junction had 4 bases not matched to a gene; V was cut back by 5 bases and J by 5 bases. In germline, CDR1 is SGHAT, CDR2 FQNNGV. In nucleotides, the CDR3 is TGTGCCAGCAGCCCGGGGGGGGAGGAGACCCAGTACTTC. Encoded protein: CASSPGGEETQYF.

CDR3 sequence (DNA): TGTGCCAGCATTTTTGCGACCACCGGGGAGCTGTTTTTT. Amino acids: CASIFATTGELFF. V and J are TRBV28 and TRBJ2-2, with unresolved D. Germline loops: CDR1 MDHEN, CDR2 SYDVKM. This CDR3 region has 13 residues. V lost 7 bases and J lost 4, with 10 bases in between. Full variable domain (missing parts from reference TRBV28 and TRBJ2-2): DVKVTQSSRYLVKRTGEKVFLECVQDMDHENMFWYRQDPGLGLRLIYFSYDVKMKEKGDIPEGYSVSREKKERFSLILESASTNQTSMYLCASIFATTGELFFGEGSRLTVL.

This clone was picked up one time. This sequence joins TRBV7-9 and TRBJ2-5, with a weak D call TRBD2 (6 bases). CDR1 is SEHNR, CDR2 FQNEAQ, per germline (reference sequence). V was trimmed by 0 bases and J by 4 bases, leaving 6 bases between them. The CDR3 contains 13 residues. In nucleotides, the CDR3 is TGTGCCAGCAGCTTAGCGGGGGGAGAGACCCAGTACTTC. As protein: CASSLAGGETQYF.

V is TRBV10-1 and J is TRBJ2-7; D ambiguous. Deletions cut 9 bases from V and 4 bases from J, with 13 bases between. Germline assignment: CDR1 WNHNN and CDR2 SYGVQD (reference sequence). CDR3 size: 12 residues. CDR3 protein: CASSGASYEQYF. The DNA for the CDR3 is TGCGCCAGTTCCGGCGCCTCTTACGAGCAGTACTTC.

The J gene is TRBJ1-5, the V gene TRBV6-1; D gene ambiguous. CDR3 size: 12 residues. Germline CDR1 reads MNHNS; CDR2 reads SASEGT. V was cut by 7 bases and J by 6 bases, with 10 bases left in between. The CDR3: CASTLGSQPQHF. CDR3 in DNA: TGTGCCAGCACCCTGGGGAGTCAGCCCCAGCATTTT.

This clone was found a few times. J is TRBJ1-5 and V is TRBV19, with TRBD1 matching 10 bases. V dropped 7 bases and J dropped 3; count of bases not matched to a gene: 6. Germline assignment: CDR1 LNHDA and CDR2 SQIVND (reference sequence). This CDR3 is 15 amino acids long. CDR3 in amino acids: CASTQTGGVNQPQHF. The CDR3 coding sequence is TGTGCCAGTACCCAGACAGGGGGCGTCAATCAGCCCCAGCATTTT.

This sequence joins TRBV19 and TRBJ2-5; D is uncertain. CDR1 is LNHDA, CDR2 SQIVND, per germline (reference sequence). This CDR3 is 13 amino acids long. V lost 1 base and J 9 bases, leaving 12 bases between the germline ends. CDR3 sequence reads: CASSIGPKVAQYF. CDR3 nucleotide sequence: TGTGCCAGTAGTATAGGCCCAAAGGTGGCCCAGTACTTC.

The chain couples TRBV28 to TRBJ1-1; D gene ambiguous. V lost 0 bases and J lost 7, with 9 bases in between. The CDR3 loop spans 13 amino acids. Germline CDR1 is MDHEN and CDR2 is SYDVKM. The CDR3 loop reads CASSLWPEGEAFF. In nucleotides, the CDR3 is TGTGCCAGCAGTTTATGGCCCGAGGGTGAAGCTTTCTTT.

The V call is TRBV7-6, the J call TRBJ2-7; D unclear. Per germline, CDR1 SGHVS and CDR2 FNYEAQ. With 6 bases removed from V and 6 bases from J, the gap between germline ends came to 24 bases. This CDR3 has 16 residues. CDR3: CASSPSSQIGAGEQYF. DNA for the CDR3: TGTGCCAGCAGTCCTTCCAGCCAGATCGGAGCCGGCGAGCAGTACTTC.

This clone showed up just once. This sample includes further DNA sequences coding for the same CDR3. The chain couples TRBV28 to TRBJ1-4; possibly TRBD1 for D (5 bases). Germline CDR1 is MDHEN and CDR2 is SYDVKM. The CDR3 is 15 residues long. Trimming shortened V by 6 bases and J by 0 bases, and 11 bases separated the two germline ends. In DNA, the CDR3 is TGTGCCAGCAGCCTTGGGGGTGCAACTAATGAAAAACTGTTTTTT. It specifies CASSLGGATNEKLFF.

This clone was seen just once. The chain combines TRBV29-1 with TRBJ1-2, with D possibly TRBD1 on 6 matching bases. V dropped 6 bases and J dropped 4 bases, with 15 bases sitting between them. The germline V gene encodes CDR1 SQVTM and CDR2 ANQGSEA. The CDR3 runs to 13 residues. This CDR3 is CSVTQGTSYGYTF. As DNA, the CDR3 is TGCAGCGTAACTCAGGGGACCTCCTATGGCTACACCTTC.

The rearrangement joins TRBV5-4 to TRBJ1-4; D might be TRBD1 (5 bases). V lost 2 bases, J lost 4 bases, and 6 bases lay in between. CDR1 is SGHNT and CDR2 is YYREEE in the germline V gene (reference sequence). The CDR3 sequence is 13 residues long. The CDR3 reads CASSFGHNEKLFF. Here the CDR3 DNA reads TGTGCCAGCAGCTTCGGACATAATGAAAAACTGTTTTTT.

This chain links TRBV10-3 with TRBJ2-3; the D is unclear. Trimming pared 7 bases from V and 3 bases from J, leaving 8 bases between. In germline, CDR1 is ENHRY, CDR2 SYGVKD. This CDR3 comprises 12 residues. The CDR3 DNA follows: TGTGCCATCAACCCAGGAACAGATACGCAGTATTTT. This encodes CAINPGTDTQYF.

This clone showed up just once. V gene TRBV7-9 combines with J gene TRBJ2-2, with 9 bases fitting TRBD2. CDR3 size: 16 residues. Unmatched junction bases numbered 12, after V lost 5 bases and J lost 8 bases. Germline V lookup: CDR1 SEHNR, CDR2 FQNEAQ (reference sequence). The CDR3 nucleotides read TGTGCCAGCAGCCCCTCAGGCGGGAGGGGTCCGGGGGAGCTGTTTTTT. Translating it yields CASSPSGGRGPGELFF.

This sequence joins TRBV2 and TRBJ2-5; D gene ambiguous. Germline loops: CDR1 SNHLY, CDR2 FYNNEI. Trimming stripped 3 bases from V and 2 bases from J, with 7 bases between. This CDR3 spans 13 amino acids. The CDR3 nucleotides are TGTGCCAGCAGTGATTGGGGTCAAGAGACCCAGTACTTC. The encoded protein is CASSDWGQETQYF. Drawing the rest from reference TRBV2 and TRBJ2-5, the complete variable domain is EPEVTQTPSHQVTQMGQEVILRCVPISNHLYFYWYRQILGQKVEFLVSFYNNEISEKSEIFDDQFSVERPDGSNFTLKIRSTKLEDSAMYFCASSDWGQETQYFGPGTRLLVL.

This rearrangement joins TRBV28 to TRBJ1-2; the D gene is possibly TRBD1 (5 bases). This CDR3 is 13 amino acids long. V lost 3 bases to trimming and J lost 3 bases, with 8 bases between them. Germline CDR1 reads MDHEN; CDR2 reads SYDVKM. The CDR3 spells CASSFSGYYGYTF. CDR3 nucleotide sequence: TGTGCCAGCAGTTTTTCAGGGTACTATGGCTACACCTTC.

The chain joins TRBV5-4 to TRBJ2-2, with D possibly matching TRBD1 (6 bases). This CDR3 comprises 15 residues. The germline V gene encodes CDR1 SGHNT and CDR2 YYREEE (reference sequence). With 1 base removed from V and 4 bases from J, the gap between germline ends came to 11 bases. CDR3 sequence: CASSLLGAATGELFF. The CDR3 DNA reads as TGTGCCAGCAGCTTGCTGGGGGCGGCCACCGGGGAGCTGTTTTTT.

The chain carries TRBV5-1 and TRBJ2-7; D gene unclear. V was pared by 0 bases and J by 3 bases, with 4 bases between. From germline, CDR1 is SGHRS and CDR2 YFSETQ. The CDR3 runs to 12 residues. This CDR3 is CASSLGDYEQYF. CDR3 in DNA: TGCGCCAGCAGCTTGGGAGACTACGAGCAGTACTTC.

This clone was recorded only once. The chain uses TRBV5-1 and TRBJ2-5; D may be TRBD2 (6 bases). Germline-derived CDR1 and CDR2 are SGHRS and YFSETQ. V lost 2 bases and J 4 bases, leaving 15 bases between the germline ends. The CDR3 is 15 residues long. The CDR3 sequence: CASSFGPERVETQYF. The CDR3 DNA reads TGCGCCAGCAGCTTTGGTCCGGAGCGGGTAGAGACCCAGTACTTC.

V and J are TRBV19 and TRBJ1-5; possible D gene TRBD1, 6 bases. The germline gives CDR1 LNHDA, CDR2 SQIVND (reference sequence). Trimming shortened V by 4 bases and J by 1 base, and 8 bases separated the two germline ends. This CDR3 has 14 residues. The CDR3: CASSNRESNQPQHF. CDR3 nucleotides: TGTGCCAGTAGTAACAGGGAGAGCAATCAGCCCCAGCATTTT.

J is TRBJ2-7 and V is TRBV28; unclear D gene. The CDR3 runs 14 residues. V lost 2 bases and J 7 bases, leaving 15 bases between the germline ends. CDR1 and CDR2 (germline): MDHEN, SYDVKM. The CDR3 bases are TGTGCCAGCAGTTTACGGTCTGGGCTGGGGGAGCAGTACTTC. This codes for CASSLRSGLGEQYF.

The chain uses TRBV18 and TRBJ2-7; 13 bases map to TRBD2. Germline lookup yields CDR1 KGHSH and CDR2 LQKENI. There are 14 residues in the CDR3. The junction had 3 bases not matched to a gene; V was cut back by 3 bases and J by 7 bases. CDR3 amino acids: CASSPPGLAGEQYF. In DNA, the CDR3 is TGTGCCAGCTCACCGCCGGGACTAGCGGGAGAGCAGTACTTC.

DNA of the CDR3: TGTGCCAGCCGATCCTACGCCGAGGGCGGGAAACTGTTTTTT. Its translation is CASRSYAEGGKLFF. The genes are TRBV6-4 and TRBJ1-4; D gene uncertain. This CDR3 spans 14 amino acids. The germline CDR1 and CDR2 sequences are MRHNA and SNTAGT. V shed 8 bases and J shed 11 bases, with 21 bases lying between them.

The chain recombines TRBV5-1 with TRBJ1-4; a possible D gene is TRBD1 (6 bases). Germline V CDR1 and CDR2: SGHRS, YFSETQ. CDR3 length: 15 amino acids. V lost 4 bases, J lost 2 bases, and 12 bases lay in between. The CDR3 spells CASSPGTSTNEKLFF. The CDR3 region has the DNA TGCGCCAGCAGCCCAGGGACATCCACTAATGAAAAACTGTTTTTT.

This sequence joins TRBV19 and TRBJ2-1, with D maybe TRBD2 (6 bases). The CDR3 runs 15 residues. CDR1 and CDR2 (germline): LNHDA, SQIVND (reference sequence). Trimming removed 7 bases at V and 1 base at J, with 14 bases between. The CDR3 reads CASIDGRGSYNEQFF. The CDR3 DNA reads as TGTGCCAGTATCGACGGGCGGGGATCCTACAATGAGCAGTTCTTC.

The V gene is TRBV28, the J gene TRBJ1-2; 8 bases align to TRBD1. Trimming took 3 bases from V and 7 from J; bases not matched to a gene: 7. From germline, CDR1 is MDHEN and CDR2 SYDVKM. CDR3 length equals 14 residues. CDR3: CASSFFDRGSGYTF. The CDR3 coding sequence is TGTGCCAGCAGTTTCTTTGACAGGGGCAGTGGCTACACCTTC.